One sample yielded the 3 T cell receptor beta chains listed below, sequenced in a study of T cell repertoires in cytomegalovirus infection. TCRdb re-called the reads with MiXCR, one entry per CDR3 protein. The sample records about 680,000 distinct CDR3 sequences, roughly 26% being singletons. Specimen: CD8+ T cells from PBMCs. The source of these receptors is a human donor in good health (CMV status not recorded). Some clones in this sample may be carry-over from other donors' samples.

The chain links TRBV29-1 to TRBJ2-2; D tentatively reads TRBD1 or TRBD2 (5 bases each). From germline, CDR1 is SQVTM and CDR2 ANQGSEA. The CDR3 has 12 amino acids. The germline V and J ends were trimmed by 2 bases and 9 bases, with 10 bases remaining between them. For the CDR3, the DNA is TGCAGCGTTGAATCCCGGGGACGGGAGCTGTTTTTT. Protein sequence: CSVESRGRELFF.

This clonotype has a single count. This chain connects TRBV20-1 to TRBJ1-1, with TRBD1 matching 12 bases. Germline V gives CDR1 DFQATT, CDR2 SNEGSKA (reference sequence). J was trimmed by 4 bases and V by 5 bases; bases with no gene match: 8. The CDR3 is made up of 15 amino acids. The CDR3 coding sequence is TGCAGTGCTCCTGGCGGGGACAGGGGGCGCACTGAAGCTTTCTTT. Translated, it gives CSAPGGDRGRTEAFF.

The CDR3 reads CASSLSMGDSLYEQYF. The CDR3 nucleotides are TGTGCCAGCAGTTTATCGATGGGGGACTCTTTGTACGAGCAGTACTTC. The J gene is TRBJ2-7, the V gene TRBV27; weak D call: TRBD2 (6 bases). The CDR3 extends over 16 amino acids. Germline-derived CDR1 and CDR2 are MNHEY and SMNVEV (reference sequence). V lost 0 bases and J lost 4, with 16 bases in between.